These 19 T cell receptor beta chains were sequenced from one sample in a study of T cells after yellow fever vaccination. One entry per CDR3 protein results from TCRdb running MiXCR on the 5' RACE reads. The data hold some 400,000 distinct CDR3 sequences, with roughly a sixth observed a single time. Sample: PBMCs, taken before the yellow fever booster vaccination. The receptors were gathered from a man younger than 30 who received the YFV17D yellow fever vaccine.

At least ten counts were recorded for this clonotype. The DNA is left out, because the CDR3 cannot be placed on it with certainty; the CDR3 is given as TCRdb lists it. The chain carries TRBV7-5 and TRBJ1-1; the table calls TRBD1, which could not be checked here. TRBV7-5 is given as a pseudogene. A total of 18 residues make up the CDR3, ends included. CDR3 residues: CISVPEASRTGLDTEAFF.

The chain combines TRBV5-1 with TRBJ2-4; 7 bases fit TRBD1. CDR1 and CDR2 (germline): SGHRS, YFSETQ. The V segment lost 1 base and the J segment 8 bases; nucleotides outside the gene matches: 6. The CDR3 loop spans 14 amino acids. The CDR3 protein is CASSLSYRGDIQYF. The CDR3 DNA follows: TGCGCCAGCAGCTTGTCCTACAGGGGAGACATTCAGTACTTC.

The sample holds a few counts of this clonotype. CDR3 nucleotide sequence: TGTGCCAGCAGCCCGTTATTTGAGGCGGGGCTTTACAATGAGCAGTTCTTC. It codes for CASSPLFEAGLYNEQFF. The rearrangement uses TRBV12-3 or TRBV12-4 and TRBJ2-1; the D gene is possibly TRBD2 (6 bases). The CDR3 sequence is 17 residues long. Trimming removed 6 bases from V and 4 bases from J, with 22 bases in between.

This clonotype was seen only a few times. The rearrangement links TRBV20-1 to TRBJ1-4; TRBD1 agrees at 7 bases. This CDR3 region has 15 residues. CDR1 is DFQATT, CDR2 SNEGSKA, per germline (reference sequence). V shed 5 bases and J 7 bases; nucleotides not matched to a gene: 13. The CDR3 bases are TGCAGTGCTTCTCGCCGGGAGGGGGCGGGTGAAAAACTGTTTTTT. This codes for CSASRREGAGEKLFF.

The chain carries TRBV12-3 or TRBV12-4 and TRBJ1-1; D uncertain. V lost 5 bases, J lost 4 bases, and 14 bases lay in between. The CDR3 totals 14 residues. CDR3 DNA: TGTGCCAGCAGTCCCGGTTCTCTGGGCACTGAAGCTTTCTTT. It translates to CASSPGSLGTEAFF.

This rearrangement joins TRBV18 to TRBJ1-2; D unclear. Trimming stripped 0 bases from V and 5 bases from J, with 13 bases between. Germline V gene lookup returns CDR1 KGHSH and CDR2 LQKENI. The CDR3 totals 15 residues. The CDR3 loop reads CASSPPARVGYGYTF. The CDR3 bases are TGTGCCAGCTCACCACCGGCACGGGTTGGGTATGGCTACACCTTC.

This clonotype has more than one count but fewer than ten. The rearrangement joins TRBV4-3 to TRBJ1-2; D may be TRBD1 (6 bases). This CDR3 region has 13 residues. Looked up from germline, CDR1 is LGHNA and CDR2 is YSLEER. Trimming removed 0 bases from V and 8 bases from J, with 10 bases in between. The DNA of the CDR3 is TGCGCCAGCAGCCAAGAAAAGGGGGACGGCTACACCTTC. Protein product: CASSQEKGDGYTF.

V usage is TRBV6-6 and J usage is TRBJ1-2, with a weak D call TRBD1 (5 bases). Germline-derived CDR1 and CDR2 are MNHNY and SVGAGI (reference sequence). The germline V and J ends were trimmed by 7 bases and 1 base, with 19 bases remaining between them. There are 16 residues in the CDR3. As DNA, the CDR3 is TGTGCCAGCACATCGACCGGGACGGATATTAACTATGGCTACACCTTC. Its translation is CASTSTGTDINYGYTF.

This clonotype was detected many times. The CDR3 coding sequence is TGTGCCAGCAGTCCCGTAGGGGGTCGGGATCCCGGGGAGCTGTTTTTT. Its translation is CASSPVGGRDPGELFF. This rearrangement joins TRBV12-3 or TRBV12-4 to TRBJ2-2; possibly TRBD1 for D (6 bases). Trimming took off 5 bases at V and 6 bases at J, with 19 bases between the two ends. The CDR3 extends over 16 amino acids.

This clonotype has a count of ten or more. The chain employs TRBV6-2 or TRBV6-3 and TRBJ2-7; TRBD1 aligns across 8 bases. The CDR3 is made up of 13 amino acids. Germline CDR1 MNHEY, CDR2 SVGEGT. J gave up 6 bases and V 6 bases, and 7 bases lay outside the gene matches. CDR3 loop: CASSSDRGGEQYV. The CDR3 region has the DNA TGTGCCAGCAGCTCAGACAGGGGAGGCGAGCAGTACGTC.

As regards this clonotype: The conserved phenylalanine or tryptophan normally closing the CDR3 is absent here, so this likely arose from a read error. The chain recombines TRBV7-8 with TRBJ2-7, with 10 bases fitting TRBD2. The germline CDR1 and CDR2 sequences are SGHVS and FQNEAQ. The junction had 3 bases not matched to a gene; V was cut back by 2 bases and J by 2 bases. The CDR3 contains 15 residues. CDR3 sequence: CASSLLAGGAYEQYL. DNA of the CDR3: TGTGCCAGCAGCTTATTAGCGGGGGGAGCCTACGAGCAGTACCTC.

This clonotype was seen only a few times. The rearrangement uses TRBV5-5 and TRBJ1-6; TRBD1 matches 8 bases. The CDR3 consists of 15 residues. V lost 3 bases to trimming and J lost 8 bases; unmatched junction nucleotides: 7. Germline V gives CDR1 SGHKS, CDR2 YYEKEE (reference sequence). In DNA form, the CDR3 reads TGTGCCAGCAGCTCTCGGACAGGGCGCTATTCACCCCTCCACTTT. Translation: CASSSRTGRYSPLHF. Filled out from reference TRBV5-5 and TRBJ1-6, the complete variable domain reads DAGVTQSPTHLIKTRGQQVTLRCSPISGHKSVSWYQQVLGQGPQFIFQYYEKEERGRGNFPDRFSARQFPNYSSELNVNALLLGDSALYLCASSSRTGRYSPLHFGNGTRLTVT.

This clonotype was observed a handful of times. The rearrangement uses TRBV7-8 and TRBJ2-7; D may be TRBD1 (6 bases). CDR3 length: 15 residues. Per germline, CDR1 SGHVS and CDR2 FQNEAQ. Trimming cost V 3 bases and J 5 bases, with 17 bases left between them. This CDR3 is CASSLFLQGPNEQYV. The CDR3, as DNA: TGTGCCAGCAGCTTGTTCCTACAGGGTCCTAACGAGCAGTACGTC.

This clonotype was picked up a small number of times. This sequence joins TRBV7-2 and TRBJ2-3; D gene unclear. The CDR3 totals 15 residues. Trimming took 5 bases from V and 3 from J, leaving 15 bases between them. Germline assignment: CDR1 SGHTA and CDR2 FQGNSA. For the CDR3, the DNA is TGTGCCAGCAGCCCCGGTCGTTATCGGACAGATACGCAGTATTTT. It specifies CASSPGRYRTDTQYF.

This clonotype occurred a few times. J is TRBJ2-7 and V is TRBV4-2; D gene ambiguous. Trimming cost V 4 bases and J 4 bases, with 17 bases left between them. Germline V lookup: CDR1 LGHNA, CDR2 YNFKEQ. The CDR3 sequence is 15 residues long. The CDR3 DNA follows: TGTGCCAGCAGCCCCCTCTCCGGATCCGTTTACGAGCAGTACTTC. Translation gives CASSPLSGSVYEQYF.

V and J are TRBV4-1 and TRBJ2-7; TRBD1 is a possible D gene (5 bases). V gave up 5 bases and J gave up 3 bases, with 11 bases separating them. This CDR3 has 13 amino acids. The germline CDR1 and CDR2 sequences are MGHRA and YSYEKL. The CDR3 sequence is CASSFAQGYEQYF. CDR3 DNA sequence: TGCGCCAGCAGCTTCGCCCAGGGCTACGAGCAGTACTTC.

V usage is TRBV4-2 and J usage is TRBJ1-3; TRBD1 is a possible D gene (6 bases). Germline V lookup: CDR1 LGHNA, CDR2 YNFKEQ. Trimming took 10 bases from V and 7 from J, leaving 17 bases between them. The CDR3 is 13 residues long. The CDR3 region is CATLGWGPNTIYF. CDR3 nucleotides: TGTGCCACCCTAGGCTGGGGGCCGAACACCATATATTTT.

This clonotype was seen more than once but under ten times. The V gene is TRBV9, the J gene TRBJ2-5; D perhaps matches TRBD2 (10 bases). The germline V and J ends were trimmed by 2 bases and 5 bases, with 28 bases remaining between them. Germline assignment: CDR1 SGDLS and CDR2 YYNGEE. There are 19 residues in the CDR3. DNA for the CDR3: TGTGCCAGCAGCGTGGCCCTGGAGTCAGCGGGGGGGACAGGGGAGACCCAGTACTTC. This sequence encodes CASSVALESAGGTGETQYF.

This clonotype was detected a few times. CDR3 residues: CASSASGARGGGYTF. The CDR3 coding sequence is TGTGCCAGCAGTGCCTCGGGGGCGCGAGGGGGTGGCTACACCTTC. V gene TRBV6-5 combines with J gene TRBJ1-2; D might be TRBD1 (6 bases). The CDR3 totals 15 residues. CDR1 MNHEY and CDR2 SVGAGI come from the germline V gene. Deletions cut 5 bases from V and 7 bases from J, with 20 bases between.